A selection of T cell receptor beta chains follows, all from one sample in a study of blood T cell repertoires in COVID-19. Produced via immunoSEQ multiplex PCR; TCRdb's table is partial and in-frame only. There are approximately 400,000 clones in the sample; around 83% occur only once, and approximately 5% lies in the top ten. The sequencing sample was made of PBMCs or T cells enriched from blood (not recorded which). The receptors originated from a woman between 50 and 59 years old who had recovered from COVID-19. CDR3s include the opening cysteine and the closing phenylalanine or tryptophan. The D gene is left open where the match is weak. Only some rows state a clone size, as once, few, many or a class for expanded clones.

>TRBD2|TRBV5-1|TRBJ2-5|NA
CASSPGGGEEETQYF
TGCGCCAGCAGCCCCGGGGGGGGAGAGGAAGAGACCCAGTACTTC
>NA|TRBV12-2|TRBJ2-7|NA
CASRLGVPCLIAGGLSYEQYF
TGTGCAAGTCGCTTAGGGGTCCCTTGTTTGATAGCGGGGGGCTTATCCTACGAGCAGTACTTC
>NA|TRBV2|TRBJ1-1|NA
CASSGVAGTEAFF
TGTGCCAGCAGTGGTGTGGCAGGAACTGAAGCTTTCTTT
>TRBD1|TRBV2|TRBJ2-7|NA
CASSEDPTGDRLYEQYF
TGTGCCAGCAGTGAAGACCCGACAGGGGACCGGCTCTACGAGCAGTACTTC
>NA|TRBV4-2|TRBJ1-2|NA
CASSQAPFRQALGYTF
TGTGCCAGCAGCCAAGCTCCTTTCCGACAGGCGCTAGGCTACACCTTC
>TRBD1|TRBV7-6|TRBJ1-5|many
CASSPYARGSNQPQHF
TGTGCCAGCAGCCCATATGCCAGGGGGAGCAATCAGCCCCAGCATTTT
>NA|TRBV18|TRBJ1-2|NA
CASSPTTSNYGYTF
TGTGCCAGCTCACCGACAACCTCTAACTATGGCTACACCTTC
>NA|TRBV2|TRBJ2-2|NA
CASSPQGRYGELFF
TGTGCCAGCAGTCCACAGGGTCGTTACGGGGAGCTGTTTTTT
>NA|TRBV7-2|TRBJ1-3|NA
CASSLVGGSPSGNTIYF
TGTGCCAGCAGCTTAGTGGGCGGGAGTCCTTCTGGAAACACCATATATTTT
>TRBD1|TRBV6-2/TRBV6-3|TRBJ1-5|NA
CASSPETGRKMDQPQHF
TGTGCCAGCAGCCCCGAGACAGGGCGAAAGATGGATCAGCCCCAGCATTTT
>TRBD2|TRBV2|TRBJ2-7|few
CASSESVAGVYEQYF
TGTGCCAGCAGTGAATCGGTAGCGGGAGTCTACGAGCAGTACTTC
>TRBD2|TRBV6-1|TRBJ2-1|NA
CASSELLPGTSGSGEQFF
TGTGCCAGCAGTGAATTGTTGCCGGGGACTAGCGGGAGTGGTGAGCAGTTCTTC
>TRBD1|TRBV19|TRBJ1-1|NA
CASTRQGAGDTEAFF
TGTGCCAGTACTAGACAGGGGGCGGGGGACACTGAAGCTTTCTTT
>TRBD1|TRBV5-1|TRBJ2-5|NA
CATSTGTGQETQYF
TGCGCCACCTCGACCGGGACAGGGCAAGAGACCCAGTACTTC
>NA|TRBV9|TRBJ2-1|NA
CASSVGTLSSYNEQFF
TGTGCCAGCAGCGTAGGCACTCTTTCTTCCTACAATGAGCAGTTCTTC
>NA|TRBV7-3|TRBJ1-1|NA
CASSPILGAEAFF
TGTGCCAGCAGCCCCATCCTCGGGGCTGAAGCTTTCTTT
>NA|TRBV6-2/TRBV6-3|TRBJ1-1|NA
CASSYVRGKMNTEAFF
TGTGCCAGCAGTTACGTCAGGGGCAAAATGAACACTGAAGCTTTCTTT
>TRBD1|TRBV6-5|TRBJ1-2|NA
CASSRGQVYGYTF
TGTGCCAGCAGTCGTGGACAGGTATATGGCTACACCTTC
>NA|TRBV29-1|TRBJ2-7|NA
CSVGVIGARYEQYF
TGCAGCGTTGGCGTAATTGGGGCTCGCTACGAGCAGTACTTC
>NA|TRBV5-1|TRBJ2-1|NA
CASSNLLTGVRNEQFF
TGCGCCAGCAGCAACCTCCTGACGGGAGTAAGGAATGAGCAGTTCTTC
>TRBD1|TRBV5-1|TRBJ2-1|NA
CASSRDRSSYNEQFF
TGCGCCAGCAGCAGGGACAGGAGCTCCTACAATGAGCAGTTCTTC
>NA|TRBV4-1|TRBJ1-1|NA
CASSQDTGIPTRTEAFF
TGCGCCAGCAGCCAAGACACAGGGATCCCTACACGCACTGAAGCTTTCTTT
>TRBD1|TRBV27|TRBJ1-1|NA
CASRRQGNTEAFF
TGTGCCAGCAGACGACAGGGCAACACTGAAGCTTTCTTT
>NA|TRBV27|TRBJ2-5|NA
CASSPRQDQETQYF
TGTGCCAGCAGTCCCCGACAGGATCAAGAGACCCAGTACTTC
>NA|TRBV30|TRBJ2-1|NA
CAWRTSGSGYNEQFF
TGTGCCTGGAGGACGAGCGGCAGTGGGTACAATGAGCAGTTCTTC
>NA|TRBV2|TRBJ2-4|NA
CASSSRGGHRNIQYF
TGTGCCAGCAGTTCGAGAGGGGGACATAGAAACATTCAGTACTTC
>NA|TRBV4-1|TRBJ1-2|NA
CASSQGGQQFYGYTF
TGCGCCAGCAGCCAAGGCGGACAGCAATTCTATGGCTACACCTTC
>NA|TRBV25-1|TRBJ1-4|NA
CASSEYSGGTNEKLFF
TGTGCCAGCAGTGAATATTCGGGGGGGACTAATGAAAAACTGTTTTTT
>NA|TRBV6-2/TRBV6-3|TRBJ1-3|NA
CASSTANPPLGNSGNTIYF
TGTGCCAGCAGCACGGCGAACCCCCCCCTCGGGAACTCTGGAAACACCATATATTTT
>NA|TRBV6-5|TRBJ1-3|NA
CASSYSGGFSGNAIYF
TGTGCCAGCAGTTACTCAGGGGGTTTCTCTGGAAACGCCATATATTTT
>NA|TRBV7-9|TRBJ1-2|NA
CASSPTTGGYTF
TGTGCCAGCAGCCCTACAACGGGGGGCTACACCTTC
>NA|TRBV19|TRBJ1-5|few
CASSLRNQPQHF
TGTGCCAGTAGTCTCCGGAATCAGCCCCAGCATTTT
>NA|TRBV6-2/TRBV6-3|TRBJ1-1|NA
CASSYSAGLAFF
TGTGCCAGCAGTTACTCGGCAGGGTTGGCTTTCTTT
>NA|TRBV18|TRBJ1-1|NA
CASSPQQGPTEAFF
TGTGCCAGCTCACCTCAACAGGGACCGACTGAAGCTTTCTTT
>TRBD1|TRBV3-1/TRBV3-2|TRBJ1-6|few
CASSPLGTGGSSGSPLHF
TGTGCCAGCAGCCCCCTCGGGACAGGGGGTTCCTCGGGTTCACCCCTCCACTTT
>TRBD1|TRBV19|TRBJ2-1|NA
CASSIPPGQEQFF
TGTGCCAGTAGTATCCCACCGGGACAGGAACAGTTCTTC
>NA|TRBV30|TRBJ1-2|NA
CAWSVGVRSYGYTF
TGTGCCTGGAGTGTAGGGGTTCGGAGCTATGGCTACACCTTC
>NA|TRBV7-9|TRBJ1-1|NA
CASSLTGIREAFF
TGTGCCAGCAGCTTAACAGGGATACGGGAAGCTTTCTTT
>NA|TRBV3-1/TRBV3-2|TRBJ1-3|once
CASSPQGPGNTIYF
TGTGCCAGCAGCCCACAGGGCCCTGGAAACACCATATATTTT
>TRBD1|TRBV3-1/TRBV3-2|TRBJ1-6|few
CASSLGQGASSPLHF
TGTGCCAGCAGCCTCGGACAGGGGGCTTCTTCACCCCTCCACTTT
>TRBD2|TRBV5-4|TRBJ2-3|NA
CASSFGGLAATDTQYF
TGTGCCAGCAGCTTTGGCGGGCTAGCGGCCACAGATACGCAGTATTTT
>NA|TRBV5-6|TRBJ2-1|NA
CASSLGRESSYNEQFF
TGTGCCAGCAGCTTGGGCCGGGAGTCCTCCTACAATGAGCAGTTCTTC
>NA|TRBV5-8|TRBJ1-1|once
CASSLYRGARAFF
TGTGCCAGCAGCTTGTATCGTGGGGCCAGAGCTTTCTTT
>TRBD2|TRBV5-4|TRBJ2-7|few
CASSLPGGPVHEQYF
TGTGCCAGCAGCTTACCGGGGGGGCCTGTCCACGAGCAGTACTTC